This T cell receptor beta chain was found in a study of T cell repertoires and leukemia-associated antigens. TCRdb independently ran MiXCR on the 5' RACE reads; one entry per CDR3 protein. The data hold 9,500 to 15,000 distinct CDR3 sequences, with roughly 41% observed a single time. Many counts were recorded for this clonotype. Its antigen is unidentified. CD3+ T cells were rested overnight without fetal bovine serum. V dropped 2 bases and J dropped 2 bases, with 10 bases sitting between them. The CDR3 extends over 14 amino acids. CDR1 is KGHSH and CDR2 is LQKENI in the germline V gene. The sequencing input was CD3+ T cells sorted from blood and cultured. The clonotype comes from a female donor in good health. This rearrangement joins TRBV18 to TRBJ2-7, with D tentatively TRBD1 (5 bases). CDR3 nucleotide sequence: TGTGCCAGCTCACCATACAGGCAGCCCTACGAGCAGTACTTC. It codes for CASSPYRQPYEQYF.